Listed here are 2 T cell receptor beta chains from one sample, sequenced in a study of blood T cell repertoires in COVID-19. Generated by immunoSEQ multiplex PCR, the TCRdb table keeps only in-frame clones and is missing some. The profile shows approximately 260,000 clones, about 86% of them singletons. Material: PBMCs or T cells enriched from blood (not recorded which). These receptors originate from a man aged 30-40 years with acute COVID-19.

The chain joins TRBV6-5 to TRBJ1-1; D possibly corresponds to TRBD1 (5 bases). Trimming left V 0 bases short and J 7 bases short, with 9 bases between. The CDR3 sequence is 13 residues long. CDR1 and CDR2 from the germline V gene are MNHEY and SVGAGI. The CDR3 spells CASSYSGRYEAFF. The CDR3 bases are TGTGCCAGCAGTTACTCGGGGCGGTATGAAGCTTTCTTT.

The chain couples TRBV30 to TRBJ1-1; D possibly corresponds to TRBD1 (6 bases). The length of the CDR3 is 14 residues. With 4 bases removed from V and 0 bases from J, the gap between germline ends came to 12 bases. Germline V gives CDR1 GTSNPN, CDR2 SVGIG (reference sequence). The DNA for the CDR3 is TGTGCCTGGAAAACGGACAGTCTGAACACTGAAGCTTTCTTT. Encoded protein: CAWKTDSLNTEAFF. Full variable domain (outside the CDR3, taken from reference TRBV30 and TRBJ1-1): SQTIHQWPATLVQPVGSPLSLECTVEGTSNPNLYWYRQAAGRGLQLLFYSVGIGQISSEVPQNLSASRPQDRQFILSSKKLLLSDSGFYLCAWKTDSLNTEAFFGQGTRLTVV.